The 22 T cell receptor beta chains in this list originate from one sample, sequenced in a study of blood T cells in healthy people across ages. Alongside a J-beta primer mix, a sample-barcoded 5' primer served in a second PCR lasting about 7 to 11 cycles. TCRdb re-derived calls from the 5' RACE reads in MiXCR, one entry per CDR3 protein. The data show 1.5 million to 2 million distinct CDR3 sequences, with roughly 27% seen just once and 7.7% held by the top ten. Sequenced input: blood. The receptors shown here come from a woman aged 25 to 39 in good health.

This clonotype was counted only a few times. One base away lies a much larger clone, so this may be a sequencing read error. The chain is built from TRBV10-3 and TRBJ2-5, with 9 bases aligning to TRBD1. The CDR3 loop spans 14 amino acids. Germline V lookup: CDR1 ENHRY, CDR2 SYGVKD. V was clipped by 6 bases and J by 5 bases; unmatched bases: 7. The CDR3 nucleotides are TGTGCCATCAGGGGACAGGGTGGCGCTGAGACCCAGTACTTC. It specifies CAIRGQGGAETQYF.

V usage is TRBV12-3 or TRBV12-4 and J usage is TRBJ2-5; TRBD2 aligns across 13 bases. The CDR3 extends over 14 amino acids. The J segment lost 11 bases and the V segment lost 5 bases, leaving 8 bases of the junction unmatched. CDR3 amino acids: CASSKLAGGGEQYF. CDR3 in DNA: TGTGCCAGCAGTAAACTAGCGGGGGGGGGTGAGCAGTACTTC.

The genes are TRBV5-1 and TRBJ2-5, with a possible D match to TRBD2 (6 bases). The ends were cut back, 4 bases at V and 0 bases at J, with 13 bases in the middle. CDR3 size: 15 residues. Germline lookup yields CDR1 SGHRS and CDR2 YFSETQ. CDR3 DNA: TGCGCCAGCAGCACTGGCGGGGCCCACCAAGAGACCCAGTACTTC. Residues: CASSTGGAHQETQYF.

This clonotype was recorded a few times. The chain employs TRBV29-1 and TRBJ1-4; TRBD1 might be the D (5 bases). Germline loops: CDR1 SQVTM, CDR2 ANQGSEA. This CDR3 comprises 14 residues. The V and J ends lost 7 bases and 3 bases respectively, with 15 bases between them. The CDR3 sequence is CSGKSGPANEKLFF. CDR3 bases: TGCAGCGGGAAGTCGGGGCCGGCTAATGAAAAACTGTTTTTT. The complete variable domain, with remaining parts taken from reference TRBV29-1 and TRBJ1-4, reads SAVISQKPSRDICQRGTSLTIQCQVDSQVTMMFWYRQQPGQSLTLIATANQGSEATYESGFVIDKFPISRPNLTFSTLTVSNMSPEDSSIYLCSGKSGPANEKLFFGSGTQLSVL.

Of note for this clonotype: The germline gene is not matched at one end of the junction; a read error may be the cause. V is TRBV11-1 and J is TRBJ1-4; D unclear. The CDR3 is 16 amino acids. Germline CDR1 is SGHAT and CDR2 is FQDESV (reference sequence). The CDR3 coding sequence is TGTGCCAGCAGCTCCGATTCCACCTCTTCATGGGAAAAACGGTTTTTT. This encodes CASSSDSTSSWEKRFF.

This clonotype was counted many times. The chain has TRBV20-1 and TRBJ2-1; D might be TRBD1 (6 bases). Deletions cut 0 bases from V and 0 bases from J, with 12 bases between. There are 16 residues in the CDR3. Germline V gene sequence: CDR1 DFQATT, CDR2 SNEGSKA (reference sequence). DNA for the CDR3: TGCAGTGCTAGAGATAGGGGGAGAGGCTCCTACAATGAGCAGTTCTTC. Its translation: CSARDRGRGSYNEQFF.

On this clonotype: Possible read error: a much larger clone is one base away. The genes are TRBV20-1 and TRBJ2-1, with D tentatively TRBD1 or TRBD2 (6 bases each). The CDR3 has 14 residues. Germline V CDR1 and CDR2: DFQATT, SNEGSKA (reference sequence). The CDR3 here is CRASEAGVRNEQFF. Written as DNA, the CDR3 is TGCAGGGCTAGCGAGGCAGGGGTACGGAATGAGCAGTTCTTC.

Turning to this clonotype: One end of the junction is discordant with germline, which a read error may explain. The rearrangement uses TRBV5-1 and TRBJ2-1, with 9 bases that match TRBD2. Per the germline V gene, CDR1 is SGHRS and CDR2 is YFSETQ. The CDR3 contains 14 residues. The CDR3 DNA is TGCGTCAGCAGCTCAAGCGGGGGGATCTATGAGCAGTTCTTC. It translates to CVSSSSGGIYEQFF.

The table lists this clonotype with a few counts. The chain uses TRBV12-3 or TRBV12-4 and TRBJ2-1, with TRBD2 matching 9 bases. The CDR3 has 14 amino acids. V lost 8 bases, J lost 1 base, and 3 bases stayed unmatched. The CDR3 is CASGGLASYNEQFF. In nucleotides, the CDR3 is TGTGCCAGCGGCGGACTAGCGTCCTACAATGAGCAGTTCTTC.

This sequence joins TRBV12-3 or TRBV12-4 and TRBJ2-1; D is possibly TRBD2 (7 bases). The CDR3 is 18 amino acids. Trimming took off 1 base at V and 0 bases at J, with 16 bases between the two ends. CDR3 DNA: TGTGCCAGCAGTTTAGTGGGGGGGCGGGTAAGCTCCTACAATGAGCAGTTCTTC. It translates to CASSLVGGRVSSYNEQFF.

The CDR3 loop is CASSEPTSGGQAFF. CDR3 in DNA: TGCGCCAGCAGTGAGCCGACTTCAGGGGGTCAAGCTTTCTTT. The V gene is TRBV10-2, the J gene TRBJ1-1, with 7 bases lining up with TRBD1. Germline assignment: CDR1 WSHSY and CDR2 SAAADI. The CDR3 extends over 14 amino acids. With V trimmed by 2 bases and J by 9 bases, 9 bases remained unmatched.

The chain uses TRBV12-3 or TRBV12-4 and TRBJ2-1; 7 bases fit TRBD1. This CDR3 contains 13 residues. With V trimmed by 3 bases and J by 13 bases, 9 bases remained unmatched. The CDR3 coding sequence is TGTGCCAGCAGTTTCTCCTCCGGGACAGCACAGTTCTTC. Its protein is CASSFSSGTAQFF.

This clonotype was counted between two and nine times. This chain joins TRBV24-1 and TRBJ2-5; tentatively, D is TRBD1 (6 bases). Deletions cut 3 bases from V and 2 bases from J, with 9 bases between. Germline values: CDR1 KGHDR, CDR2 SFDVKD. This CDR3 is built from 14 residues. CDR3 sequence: CATSDGTPQETQYF. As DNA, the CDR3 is TGTGCCACCAGTGATGGGACACCTCAAGAGACCCAGTACTTC.

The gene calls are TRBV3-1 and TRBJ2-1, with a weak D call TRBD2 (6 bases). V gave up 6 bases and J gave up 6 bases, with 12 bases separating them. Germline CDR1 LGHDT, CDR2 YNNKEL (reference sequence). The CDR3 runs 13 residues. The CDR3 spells CASRQLRGNEQFF. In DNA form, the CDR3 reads TGTGCCAGCAGACAATTGCGGGGCAATGAGCAGTTCTTC.

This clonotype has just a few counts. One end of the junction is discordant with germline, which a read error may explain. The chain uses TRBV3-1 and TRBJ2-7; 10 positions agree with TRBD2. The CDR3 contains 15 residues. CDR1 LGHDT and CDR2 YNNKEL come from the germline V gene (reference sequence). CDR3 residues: CAISRGTSVSYEQYF. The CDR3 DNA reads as TGTGCCATCAGCCGCGGGACTAGCGTTTCCTACGAGCAGTACTTC.

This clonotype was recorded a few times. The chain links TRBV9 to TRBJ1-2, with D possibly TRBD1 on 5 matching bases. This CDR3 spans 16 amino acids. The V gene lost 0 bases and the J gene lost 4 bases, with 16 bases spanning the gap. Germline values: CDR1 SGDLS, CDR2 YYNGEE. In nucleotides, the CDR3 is TGTGCCAGCAGCGTAGAGGTACGGGGGTCGGCCTATGGCTACACCTTC. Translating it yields CASSVEVRGSAYGYTF.

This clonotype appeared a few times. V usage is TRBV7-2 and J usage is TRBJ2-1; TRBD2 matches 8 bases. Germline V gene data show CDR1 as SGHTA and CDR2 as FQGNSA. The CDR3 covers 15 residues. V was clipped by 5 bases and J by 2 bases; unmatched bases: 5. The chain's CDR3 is CASSILAATYNEQFF. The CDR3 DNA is TGTGCCAGCAGCATACTAGCGGCAACCTACAATGAGCAGTTCTTC.

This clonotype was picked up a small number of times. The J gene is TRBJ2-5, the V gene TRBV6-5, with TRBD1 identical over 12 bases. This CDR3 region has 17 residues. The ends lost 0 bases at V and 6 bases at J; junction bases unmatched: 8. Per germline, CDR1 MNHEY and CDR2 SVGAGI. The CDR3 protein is CASSYSIGGQGAKTQYF. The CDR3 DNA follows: TGTGCCAGCAGTTACTCGATCGGGGGACAGGGGGCAAAGACCCAGTACTTC.

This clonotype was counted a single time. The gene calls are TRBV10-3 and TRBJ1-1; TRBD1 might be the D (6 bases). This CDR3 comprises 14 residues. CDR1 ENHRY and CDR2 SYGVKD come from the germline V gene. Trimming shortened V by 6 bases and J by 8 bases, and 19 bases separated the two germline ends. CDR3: CAIRGGTPLKEAFF. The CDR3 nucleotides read TGTGCCATCAGGGGGGGCACGCCGCTAAAAGAAGCTTTCTTT.

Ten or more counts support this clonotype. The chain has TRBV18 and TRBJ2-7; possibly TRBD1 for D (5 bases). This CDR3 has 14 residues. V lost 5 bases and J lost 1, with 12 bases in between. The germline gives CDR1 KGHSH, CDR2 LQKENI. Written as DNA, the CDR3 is TGTGCCAGCTCATCAGACAGCTCATCCTACGAGCAGTACTTC. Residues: CASSSDSSSYEQYF.

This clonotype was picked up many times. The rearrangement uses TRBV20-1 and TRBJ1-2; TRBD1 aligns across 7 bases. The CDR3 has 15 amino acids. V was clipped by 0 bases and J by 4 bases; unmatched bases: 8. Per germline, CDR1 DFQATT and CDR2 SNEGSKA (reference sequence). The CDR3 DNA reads TGCAGTGCTAGAGAAGGGGTGGGACAGAGCTATGGCTACACCTTC. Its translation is CSAREGVGQSYGYTF.

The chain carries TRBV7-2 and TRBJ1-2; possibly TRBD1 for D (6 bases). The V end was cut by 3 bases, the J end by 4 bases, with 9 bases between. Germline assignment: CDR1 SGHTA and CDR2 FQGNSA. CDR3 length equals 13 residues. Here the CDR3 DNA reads TGTGCCAGCAGCTTCTTGGACAGCTATGGCTACACCTTC. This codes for CASSFLDSYGYTF. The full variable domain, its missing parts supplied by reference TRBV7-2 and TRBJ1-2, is GAGVSQSPSNKVTEKGKDVELRCDPISGHTALYWYRQSLGQGLEFLIYFQGNSAPDKSGLPSDRFSAERTGGSVSTLTIQRTQQEDSAVYLCASSFLDSYGYTFGSGTRLTVV.